The 29 T cell receptor beta chains presented below share a single source sample, sequenced in a study of blood T cell repertoires in COVID-19. TCRdb's table, derived via immunoSEQ multiplex PCR, lists solely in-frame clones and lacks some. In the table there are roughly 21,000 clones, 75% to 90% of which are singletons. The sample comprised peripheral blood. The receptors were sampled from an elderly woman with active or convalescent COVID-19.

The V and J genes are TRBV6-1 and TRBJ2-4; TRBD1 might be the D (6 bases). The CDR3 has 14 residues. Germline values: CDR1 MNHNS, CDR2 SASEGT. Trimming left V 2 bases short and J 8 bases short, with 13 bases between. The CDR3 loop is CASSERAGEDIQYF. The CDR3, as DNA: TGTGCCAGCAGTGAAAGGGCAGGGGAAGACATTCAGTACTTC.

The V and J genes are TRBV5-1 and TRBJ2-7, with 9 bases matching TRBD1. This CDR3 has 15 amino acids. J was trimmed by 4 bases and V by 1 base; bases with no gene match: 6. The germline CDR1 and CDR2 sequences are SGHRS and YFSETQ. In DNA form, the CDR3 reads TGCGCCAGCAGCTTGCCTGGGACAGGGCTATACGAGCAGTACTTC. This gives the protein CASSLPGTGLYEQYF.

CDR3: CASSLRLAGVLETQYF. For the CDR3, the DNA is TGCGCCAGCAGCTTGCGCCTAGCGGGAGTATTAGAGACCCAGTACTTC. The J gene is TRBJ2-5, the V gene TRBV5-1, with 10 positions matching TRBD2. V shed 1 base and J 4 bases; nucleotides not matched to a gene: 7. The germline CDR1 and CDR2 sequences are SGHRS and YFSETQ. This CDR3 has 16 residues. The variable domain in full, completed from reference TRBV5-1 and TRBJ2-5, reads KAGVTQTPRYLIKTRGQQVTLSCSPISGHRSVSWYQQTPGQGLQFLFEYFSETQRNKGNFPGRFSGRQFSNSRSEMNVSTLELGDSALYLCASSLRLAGVLETQYFGPGTRLLVL.

The V and J genes are TRBV27 and TRBJ1-4; D remains unclear. The germline V and J ends were trimmed by 4 bases and 3 bases, with 18 bases remaining between them. The germline gives CDR1 MNHEY, CDR2 SMNVEV (reference sequence). There are 17 residues in the CDR3. The CDR3, as DNA: TGTGCCAGCAGTTCTTTCCTAGCAGGCTCTTCTAATGAAAAACTGTTTTTT. Translating gives CASSSFLAGSSNEKLFF.

This clone was counted a single time. The chain combines TRBV28 with TRBJ2-7, with 7 bases identical to TRBD2. Trimming took 4 bases from V and 0 from J; bases not matched to a gene: 9. Germline V CDR1 and CDR2: MDHEN, SYDVKM. This CDR3 is built from 16 residues. The CDR3 DNA reads TGTGCCAGCAGTTCAGTGGGTAGGGACTACTCCTACGAGCAGTACTTC. Its protein is CASSSVGRDYSYEQYF.

The chain employs TRBV29-1 and TRBJ1-1; D is unclear. Germline lookup yields CDR1 SQVTM and CDR2 ANQGSEA. V was shortened by 2 bases and J by 2 bases, with 9 bases between the two germline ends. The CDR3 has 13 residues. The CDR3 reads CSVELTINTEAFF. CDR3 bases: TGCAGCGTTGAACTGACAATTAACACTGAAGCTTTCTTT.

The V call is TRBV5-8, the J call TRBJ1-1, with TRBD1 as a possible D gene (5 bases). Trimming took 0 bases from V and 8 from J, leaving 17 bases between them. The CDR3 covers 15 residues. Germline CDR1 reads SGHTS; CDR2 reads YDEGEE. The CDR3 is CASSLDQGFFVEAFF. The CDR3 coding sequence is TGTGCCAGCAGCTTGGATCAGGGCTTCTTCGTGGAAGCTTTCTTT.

The V gene is TRBV29-1, the J gene TRBJ1-2; D may be TRBD1 (5 bases). Trimming removed 1 base from V and 2 bases from J, with 14 bases in between. The CDR3 covers 15 residues. The germline gives CDR1 SQVTM, CDR2 ANQGSEA. In DNA, the CDR3 is TGCAGCGTTGAAGTAGGCCAGGGAGGCAACTATGGCTACACCTTC. Its translation is CSVEVGQGGNYGYTF.

The chain employs TRBV18 and TRBJ1-1; D might be TRBD1 (5 bases). Germline CDR1 reads KGHSH; CDR2 reads LQKENI. The CDR3 totals 16 residues. V lost 0 bases, J lost 3 bases, and 14 bases lay in between. The CDR3 DNA reads TGTGCCAGCTCACCACCGATAAGGGTGGGGCACACTGAAGCTTTCTTT. It yields the protein CASSPPIRVGHTEAFF.

This clone was counted once. The chain employs TRBV3-1 (or the pseudogene TRBV3-2) and TRBJ1-4, with 9 bases aligning to TRBD1. The CDR3 loop spans 21 amino acids. After removal of 1 base from V and 0 bases from J, the junction contained 15 bases not matched to a gene. The germline gives CDR1 LGHDT, CDR2 YNNKEL (reference sequence). The chain's CDR3 is CASSQARPGTGFKATNEKLFF. The CDR3 coding sequence is TGTGCCAGCAGCCAAGCCCGCCCCGGGACAGGGTTTAAGGCAACTAATGAAAAACTGTTTTTT.

The chain combines TRBV7-9 with TRBJ1-1; D gene unclear. This CDR3 contains 14 residues. Germline V gene sequence: CDR1 SEHNR, CDR2 FQNEAQ (reference sequence). Trimming took off 5 bases at V and 4 bases at J, with 14 bases between the two ends. CDR3 nucleotides: TGTGCCAGCAGCCGGATCTCTCGGGGCACTGAAGCTTTCTTT. Encoded protein: CASSRISRGTEAFF.

In this sample, this clone is medium-sized. The gene calls are TRBV7-9 and TRBJ2-3, with 14 bases fitting TRBD2. After removal of 5 bases from V and 1 base from J, the junction contained 8 bases not matched to a gene. There are 18 residues in the CDR3. Germline V gives CDR1 SEHNR, CDR2 FQNEAQ (reference sequence). The CDR3 sequence: CASSRLAGGPGRTDTQYF. For the CDR3, the DNA is TGTGCCAGCAGCAGACTAGCGGGAGGGCCCGGGCGCACAGATACGCAGTATTTT.

The CDR3 reads CASSSGQPQETQYF. CDR3 nucleotide sequence: TGCGCCAGCAGCTCCGGACAGCCCCAAGAGACCCAGTACTTC. The chain combines TRBV5-1 with TRBJ2-5; a possible D gene is TRBD1 (6 bases). Germline V gene sequence: CDR1 SGHRS, CDR2 YFSETQ. V was cut by 3 bases and J by 1 base, with 10 bases left in between. This CDR3 spans 14 amino acids.

The V call is TRBV5-1, the J call TRBJ1-1, with TRBD1 as a possible D gene (5 bases). V lost 0 bases, J lost 0 bases, and 9 bases lay in between. Germline CDR1 is SGHRS and CDR2 is YFSETQ. This CDR3 comprises 15 residues. The CDR3 bases are TGCGCCAGCAGCTTGGCGCAGGGTATGAACACTGAAGCTTTCTTT. Its protein is CASSLAQGMNTEAFF. The entire variable domain, with the rest obtained from reference TRBV5-1 and TRBJ1-1, is as follows: KAGVTQTPRYLIKTRGQQVTLSCSPISGHRSVSWYQQTPGQGLQFLFEYFSETQRNKGNFPGRFSGRQFSNSRSEMNVSTLELGDSALYLCASSLAQGMNTEAFFGQGTRLTVV.

CDR3 nucleotides: TGTGCCAGTAGTATAGTTGGCAGAGGGTCCGGCTACGAGCAGTACTTC. It yields the protein CASSIVGRGSGYEQYF. The chain joins TRBV19 to TRBJ2-7; D is perhaps TRBD2 (5 bases). Trimming left V 1 base short and J 3 bases short, with 16 bases between. Germline CDR1 reads LNHDA; CDR2 reads SQIVND (reference sequence). The CDR3 runs 16 residues.

This rearrangement joins TRBV6-1 to TRBJ2-5, with 8 bases aligning to TRBD1. CDR3 length equals 16 residues. Germline trimming cut 0 bases from V and 5 bases from J; bases unmatched to any gene: 8. Germline CDR1 MNHNS, CDR2 SASEGT. The CDR3 spells CASSEALDRVLETQYF. The CDR3 DNA follows: TGTGCCAGCAGTGAAGCTCTGGACAGGGTATTGGAGACCCAGTACTTC.

The chain has TRBV6-5 and TRBJ1-2, with a weak D call TRBD1 (6 bases). The germline gives CDR1 MNHEY, CDR2 SVGAGI. Trimming removed 0 bases from V and 13 bases from J, with 12 bases in between. CDR3 length: 12 amino acids. CDR3: CASSYSTGPRTF. The CDR3 nucleotides read TGTGCCAGCAGTTACTCGACAGGCCCCCGCACCTTC.

The genes are TRBV21-1 and TRBJ1-3; the table names TRBD1, a call not compared with the DNA. TRBV21-1 is annotated as a pseudogene. The CDR3 loop spans 15 amino acids. The CDR3 nucleotides read TGTGCCAGCAGCAAATACAGGGGGACAGGAAACACCATATATTTT. Residues: CASSKYRGTGNTIYF.

J is TRBJ2-5 and V is TRBV19, with 9 bases aligning to TRBD1. Trimming cost V 3 bases and J 9 bases; bases outside gene matches: 11. From germline, CDR1 is LNHDA and CDR2 SQIVND (reference sequence). The CDR3 runs to 15 residues. The CDR3 sequence: CASSIMEGQGYPQYF. CDR3 coding DNA: TGTGCCAGTAGTATTATGGAGGGACAGGGATATCCCCAGTACTTC.

The V and J genes are TRBV4-1 and TRBJ1-6; unclear D gene. The germline V gene encodes CDR1 MGHRA and CDR2 YSYEKL. The CDR3 runs to 16 residues. Trimming removed 0 bases from V and 10 bases from J, with 16 bases in between. The CDR3 DNA reads TGCGCCAGCAGCCAAGACTGGGCAGCCCCTGCGTCACCCCTCCACTTT. Translating gives CASSQDWAAPASPLHF.

The genes are TRBV20-1 and TRBJ1-2, with no clear D. The CDR3 has 14 amino acids. The V gene's germline CDR1 is DFQATT and CDR2 SNEGSKA (reference sequence). The V end was cut by 4 bases, the J end by 8 bases, with 20 bases between. The CDR3 sequence: CSANDREQGFGYTF. The CDR3 DNA is TGCAGTGCTAATGACCGGGAGCAAGGGTTCGGCTACACCTTC.

As DNA, the CDR3 is TGCAGCGTCGGCATACAGGGAAACGATCAGCCCCAGCATTTT. Amino acid sequence: CSVGIQGNDQPQHF. The rearrangement uses TRBV29-1 and TRBJ1-5; tentative D call: TRBD1 (6 bases). Germline V lookup: CDR1 SQVTM, CDR2 ANQGSEA. The CDR3 is 14 amino acids. V lost 6 bases, J lost 5 bases, and 17 bases lay in between.

This clone appeared a single time. The J gene is TRBJ2-3, the V gene TRBV5-1; 12 bases fit TRBD2. Germline CDR1 and CDR2: SGHRS and YFSETQ. V was clipped by 0 bases and J by 1 base; unmatched bases: 15. The CDR3 sequence is 21 residues long. The CDR3, as DNA: TGCGCCAGCAGCTTGGCAGGATCCGCGGCTAGCGGGAGGGCCCGCACAGATACGCAGTATTTT. It specifies CASSLAGSAASGRARTDTQYF. The full variable domain, in which reference TRBV5-1 and TRBJ2-3 provide the parts outside the CDR3, is KAGVTQTPRYLIKTRGQQVTLSCSPISGHRSVSWYQQTPGQGLQFLFEYFSETQRNKGNFPGRFSGRQFSNSRSEMNVSTLELGDSALYLCASSLAGSAASGRARTDTQYFGPGTRLTVL.

The rearrangement uses TRBV5-4 and TRBJ1-5; D is ambiguous. Trimming pared 9 bases from V and 0 bases from J, leaving 16 bases between. This CDR3 is 15 amino acids long. Per the germline V gene, CDR1 is SGHNT and CDR2 is YYREEE (reference sequence). CDR3 bases: TGTGCCACCCATACTGGAGGAGTTAGCAATCAGCCCCAGCATTTT. Translating it yields CATHTGGVSNQPQHF.

The V and J genes are TRBV4-1 and TRBJ2-1; 11 bases are a match to TRBD2. The J segment lost 7 bases and the V segment lost 4 bases, leaving 6 bases of the junction unmatched. This CDR3 has 15 residues. Germline values: CDR1 MGHRA, CDR2 YSYEKL. CDR3 in amino acids: CASSPTSGRENEQFF. The CDR3 DNA sequence: TGCGCCAGCAGCCCCACTAGCGGGAGAGAGAATGAGCAGTTCTTC.

The chain has TRBV9 and TRBJ2-3; 8 bases agree with TRBD2. This CDR3 is 16 amino acids long. Germline V gene data show CDR1 as SGDLS and CDR2 as YYNGEE. V lost 0 bases and J lost 2; bases outside the gene matches: 5. This chain's CDR3 is CASSVVSGALTDTQYF. The CDR3 DNA follows: TGTGCCAGCAGCGTAGTTAGCGGGGCGCTCACAGATACGCAGTATTTT.

J is TRBJ2-3 and V is TRBV7-2, with TRBD2 matching over 11 bases. V was pared by 1 base and J by 2 bases, with 5 bases of the junction left unmatched. The V gene's germline CDR1 is SGHTA and CDR2 FQGNSA. The CDR3 runs 17 residues. In DNA form, the CDR3 reads TGTGCCAGCAGCTTAGTTACGGGACTAGCGGACACAGATACGCAGTATTTT. The encoded protein is CASSLVTGLADTDTQYF.

The chain links TRBV5-1 to TRBJ2-1; 9 bases match TRBD1. CDR1 and CDR2 (germline): SGHRS, YFSETQ. The CDR3 consists of 16 residues. Trimming cost V 0 bases and J 6 bases; bases outside gene matches: 7. The CDR3 spells CASSLVIGTGINEQFF. CDR3 sequence (DNA): TGCGCCAGCAGCTTGGTTATTGGGACAGGGATCAATGAGCAGTTCTTC.

The V call is TRBV28, the J call TRBJ2-1; 10 nucleotides agree with TRBD2. This CDR3 region has 15 residues. J was trimmed by 0 bases and V by 4 bases; bases with no gene match: 0. Germline V gene data show CDR1 as MDHEN and CDR2 as SYDVKM. In nucleotides, the CDR3 is TGTGCCAGCAGTTCTAGCGGGAGCTCCTACAATGAGCAGTTCTTC. Translated: CASSSSGSSYNEQFF.